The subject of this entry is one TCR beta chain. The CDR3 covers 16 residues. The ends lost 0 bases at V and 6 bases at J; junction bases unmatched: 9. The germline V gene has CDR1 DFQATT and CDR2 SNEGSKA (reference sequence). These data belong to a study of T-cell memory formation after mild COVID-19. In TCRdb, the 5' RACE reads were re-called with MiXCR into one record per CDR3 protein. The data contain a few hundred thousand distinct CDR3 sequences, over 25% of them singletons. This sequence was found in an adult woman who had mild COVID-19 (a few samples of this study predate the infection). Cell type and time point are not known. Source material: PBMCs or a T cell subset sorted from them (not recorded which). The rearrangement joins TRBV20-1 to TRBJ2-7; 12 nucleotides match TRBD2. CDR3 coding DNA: TGCAGTGCTAGAGACCGACTAGCGGGAGCTCGACGCGAGCAGTACTTC. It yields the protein CSARDRLAGARREQYF.